Described below is a single TCR beta chain sequence and its context. Its antigen remains unidentified. One junction end disagrees with the germline gene, perhaps due to a read error. CDR3 length: 15 amino acids, cysteine to phenylalanine. CDR3 DNA is the only sequence kept; it has 45 bases, read in frame from the first base. CDR1 and CDR2, per the germline V gene (reference sequence), are MNHEY and SMNVEV. According to the study, the label for this sample's treatment or condition signals: some 19 received Ad26.COV2.S at low or high dose, single or two shots; 5 received placebo; per-sample allocation not given. For vaccine and placebo recipients, repertoires were sequenced using samples collected on day 63 after the first injection. Between 29 July and 7 August 2020, Cohort 1b enrolled 25 adults aged 18-55 years at one site in Boston, USA. Ad26.COV2.S was a replication-incompetent adenovirus type 26 vector expressing a prefusion-stabilized SARS-CoV-2 spike protein from the original Wuhan strain.

This specimen belongs to a study of Ad26.COV2.S vaccination and SARS-CoV-2 variants (dated by TCRdb to about 2021). Study-wide context: Donors in the vaccine arm were drawn from COV1001, a multicentre, randomized, double-blind, placebo-controlled phase I-IIa trial testing Ad26.COV2.S in healthy adults. The TCR-sequenced set comprised about 30 samples: roughly 19 Ad26.COV2.S vaccine recipients, 5 placebo recipients and 8 SARS-CoV-2 convalescent individuals. Participants in the trial were split at random into five groups of five each, receiving low-dose or high-dose Ad26.COV2.S once or twice, or else placebo on both occasions. Investigators did not know the trial group allocation while performing experiments and assessing outcomes. Ad26.COV2.S was administered intramuscularly at a dose of 5x10^10 or 1x10^11 viral particles, either as one shot or as two shots given 56 days apart. The specificity and breadth of SARS-CoV-2-reactive T cell receptors after Ad26.COV2.S vaccination were assessed by TCRbeta repertoire sequencing.

TCRbeta CDR3 regions were sequenced with the immunoSEQ Assay. After extraction, genomic DNA underwent amplification by bias-controlled multiplex PCR, followed by high-throughput sequencing. The authors' analysis ran thus. Collapsing and filtering of sequences were performed to quantify the absolute abundance of each unique TCRbeta CDR3 region. T cell fraction was estimated by normalizing TCRbeta template counts to usable DNA, which was measured by amplifying reference genes present in all nucleated cells. Repertoire TCRs were annotated as SARS-CoV-2-specific when V gene, CDR3 amino acid sequence and J gene were exactly matched to a known reactive TCR set. MIRA supplied the reference SARS-CoV-2 TCR set, which was filtered for enrichment in COVID-19-positive ImmuneCODE repertoires so that public or cross-reactive TCRs were removed. Drawing on the MIRA antigens, annotated TCRs were analysed further at the level of specific ORF or position within ORF. Breadth was defined as the number of annotated unique rearrangements divided by the total number of unique productive rearrangements, and depth was defined as the summed frequency of the annotated unique rearrangements. Two-sided Wilcoxon rank-sum tests were used to compare TCR breadth between groups. TCRdb limited this immuneACCESS table to in-frame rearrangements with V and J called. A share of clones is missing; checked studies link under half to unresolved V genes, and the rest is unexplained. V and J calls plus clone size are reproduced from that table; the DNA served to infer D and trimming. The sample table lists about 350,000 clones, 88% of them with a count of one. Of the sample, 6.4% is held by the ten largest clones.

The paper as a whole reports these results and caveats: It was noted by the authors that total T cell responses may have been underestimated by the TCR breadth and depth analyses. Ad26.COV2.S recipients had higher spike-specific TCR breadth than placebo recipients (P = 0.0014). Non-spike TCR breadth was comparable between vaccine and placebo recipients, consistent with the vaccine containing only spike. The study was not powered to compare responses between vaccine doses or regimens. After vaccination, substantial breadth of spike-specific CD8+ and CD4+ T cell responses was reported.

Sequenced material: peripheral blood, taken in a trial of Ad26.COV2.S vaccine versus placebo. This chain joins TRBV27 to TRBJ2-3; the D element could tentatively be TRBD1 or TRBD2, as 5 bases agree for each. The sequence was obtained from a person between 18 and 65 years old who received the Ad26.COV2.S COVID-19 vaccine or a placebo. The CDR3 region has the sequence CASSVSGTFTDTQYF. The bases are TGTGCCAGCAGTGTATCGGGGACCTTCACAGATACGCAGTATTTT.